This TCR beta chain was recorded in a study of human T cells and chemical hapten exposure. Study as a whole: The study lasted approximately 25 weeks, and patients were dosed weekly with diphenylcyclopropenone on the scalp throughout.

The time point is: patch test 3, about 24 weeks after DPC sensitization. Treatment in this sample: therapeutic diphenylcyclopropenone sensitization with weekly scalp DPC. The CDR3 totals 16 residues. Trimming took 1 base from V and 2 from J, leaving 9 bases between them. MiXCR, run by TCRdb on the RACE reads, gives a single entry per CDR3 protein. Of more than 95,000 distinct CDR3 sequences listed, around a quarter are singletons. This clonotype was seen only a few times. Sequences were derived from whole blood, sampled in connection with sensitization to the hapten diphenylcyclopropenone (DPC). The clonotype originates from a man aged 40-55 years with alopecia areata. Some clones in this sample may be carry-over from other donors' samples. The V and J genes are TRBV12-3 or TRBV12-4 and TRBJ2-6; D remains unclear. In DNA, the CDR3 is TGTGCCAGCAGTTTAGGGGGATGGGCTGGGGCCAACGTCCTGACTTTC. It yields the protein CASSLGGWAGANVLTF.